The 19 T cell receptor beta chains reported below all come from one sample, sequenced in a study of response to subunit inactivated influenza vaccine. TCRdb re-derived calls from the RT-PCR reads in MiXCR, one entry per CDR3 protein. The table lists fewer than 700,000 distinct CDR3 sequences, over 10% of them singletons. This material consisted of PBMCs from blood, taken around seven weeks after vaccination. The receptors come from a man aged 50-60 years who received an inactivated influenza vaccine.

The J gene is TRBJ2-2, the V gene TRBV21-1. TRBV21-1 is classified as a pseudogene. The CDR3 is 14 amino acids. The CDR3 nucleotides are TGTGCCAGCAAACCCAAGGAGAACACCGGGGAGCTGTTTTTT. Translated: CASKPKENTGELFF.

The chain is built from TRBV20-1 and TRBJ1-2, with 9 bases aligning to TRBD1. This CDR3 contains 14 residues. The junction had 6 bases not matched to a gene; V was cut back by 3 bases and J by 4 bases. The germline V gene encodes CDR1 DFQATT and CDR2 SNEGSKA (reference sequence). The DNA of the CDR3 is TGCAGTGCTAGCCCGGGGACAGGGAGCTATGGCTACACCTTC. Translated: CSASPGTGSYGYTF.

A few counts support this clonotype. The genes are TRBV5-1 and TRBJ1-4, with a possible D match to TRBD1 (5 bases). CDR3 size: 13 residues. Germline values: CDR1 SGHRS, CDR2 YFSETQ. Trimming left V 8 bases short and J 0 bases short, with 8 bases between. The CDR3: CARGGATNEKLFF. CDR3 bases: TGCGCCAGAGGAGGGGCAACTAATGAAAAACTGTTTTTT.

This clonotype was counted only a few times. CDR3: CSVELAGEDYEQYF. The CDR3 DNA sequence: TGCAGCGTTGAATTGGCGGGAGAGGACTACGAGCAGTACTTC. This chain links TRBV29-1 with TRBJ2-7; TRBD2 aligns across 7 bases. The CDR3 consists of 14 residues. The V gene's germline CDR1 is SQVTM and CDR2 ANQGSEA. V lost 2 bases, J lost 3 bases, and 7 bases stayed unmatched.

This clonotype was seen more than once but under ten times. DNA of the CDR3: TGTGCCAGCAGCTTAACTAGCGGGAGTCGGGGCACAGATACGCAGTATTTT. Its protein is CASSLTSGSRGTDTQYF. The rearrangement uses TRBV7-2 and TRBJ2-3; 11 nucleotides line up with TRBD2. The germline CDR1 and CDR2 sequences are SGHTA and FQGNSA. The CDR3 is made up of 17 amino acids. Unmatched junction bases numbered 5, after V lost 2 bases and J lost 1 base. Full variable domain (remainder filled in from reference TRBV7-2 and TRBJ2-3): GAGVSQSPSNKVTEKGKDVELRCDPISGHTALYWYRQSLGQGLEFLIYFQGNSAPDKSGLPSDRFSAERTGGSVSTLTIQRTQQEDSAVYLCASSLTSGSRGTDTQYFGPGTRLTVL.

The chain links TRBV2 to TRBJ1-5; no firm D call. The CDR3 has 14 amino acids. Germline V gives CDR1 SNHLY, CDR2 FYNNEI. The germline V and J ends were trimmed by 6 bases and 2 bases, with 11 bases remaining between them. The CDR3 reads CASRQTGGNQPQHF. As DNA, the CDR3 is TGTGCCAGCAGACAGACGGGTGGCAATCAGCCCCAGCATTTT.

This rearrangement joins TRBV7-9 to TRBJ2-7; 7 nucleotides match TRBD2. The CDR3 contains 14 residues. CDR1 is SEHNR, CDR2 FQNEAQ, per germline (reference sequence). V shed 4 bases and J 2 bases; nucleotides not matched to a gene: 5. The CDR3 region is CASSSGGGPYEQYF. The CDR3 DNA is TGTGCCAGCAGCTCCGGCGGGGGTCCCTACGAGCAGTACTTC.

The chain employs TRBV20-1 and TRBJ2-1; TRBD2 matches at 9 bases. V was clipped by 7 bases and J by 9 bases; unmatched bases: 7. The CDR3 is made up of 12 amino acids. Germline assignment: CDR1 DFQATT and CDR2 SNEGSKA (reference sequence). CDR3 bases: TGCAGTGTTAATAGCGGGAGAGCTGAGCAGTTCTTC. Its protein product is CSVNSGRAEQFF.

The chain uses TRBV7-2 and TRBJ2-3, with D perhaps matching TRBD2 (5 bases). Germline assignment: CDR1 SGHTA and CDR2 FQGNSA. CDR3 length equals 17 residues. Trimming stripped 5 bases from V and 4 bases from J, with 22 bases between. CDR3 region: CASSQTPLAAPPDTQYF. For the CDR3, the DNA is TGTGCCAGCAGCCAAACCCCGCTAGCCGCGCCACCAGATACGCAGTATTTT.

This clonotype occurred many times. CDR3 amino acids: CASSLDPGDHEQYF. CDR3 nucleotides: TGCGCCAGCAGCTTGGACCCTGGCGACCACGAGCAGTACTTC. J is TRBJ2-7 and V is TRBV5-1; unclear D gene. Trimming took 0 bases from V and 5 from J, leaving 12 bases between them. The CDR3 has 14 amino acids. CDR1 is SGHRS and CDR2 is YFSETQ in the germline V gene.

This clonotype has more than one count but fewer than ten. The chain carries TRBV7-9 and TRBJ2-1, with D perhaps matching TRBD1 or TRBD2 (5 bases each). Per germline, CDR1 SEHNR and CDR2 FQNEAQ (reference sequence). The CDR3 sequence is 15 residues long. The V end lost 2 bases, the J end lost 4 bases, and 12 bases lay between the germline ends. The CDR3 here is CASSLFSGQYNEQFF. CDR3 in DNA: TGTGCCAGCAGCTTATTCTCGGGGCAGTACAATGAGCAGTTCTTC.

This clonotype came up many times. The rearrangement joins TRBV28 to TRBJ2-2; D is unclear. V was clipped by 1 base and J by 9 bases, with 12 bases between them. The germline CDR1 and CDR2 sequences are MDHEN and SYDVKM. The CDR3 length is 14 residues. The CDR3: CASSLSPTARELFF. The CDR3 DNA follows: TGTGCCAGCAGTTTATCCCCAACGGCCCGGGAGCTGTTTTTT.

This clonotype was seen a few times. The V and J genes are TRBV7-8 and TRBJ2-5, with TRBD2 as a possible D gene (5 bases). There are 20 residues in the CDR3. Germline V gene lookup returns CDR1 SGHVS and CDR2 FQNEAQ. V lost 5 bases and J 1 base, leaving 29 bases between the germline ends. CDR3 loop: CASSPSWQYSRGLRQETQYF. The CDR3 DNA follows: TGTGCCAGCAGCCCCAGCTGGCAGTATTCCCGAGGACTCCGCCAAGAGACCCAGTACTTC.

This clonotype has ten or more counts. V and J are TRBV20-1 and TRBJ2-2; D remains ambiguous. Germline values: CDR1 DFQATT, CDR2 SNEGSKA (reference sequence). V lost 0 bases, J lost 5 bases, and 7 bases lay in between. There are 13 residues in the CDR3. CDR3 protein: CSARDVATGELFF. CDR3 sequence (DNA): TGCAGTGCTAGAGATGTGGCGACCGGGGAGCTGTTTTTT.

This clonotype appeared a few times. The J gene is TRBJ2-3, the V gene TRBV24-1, with D maybe TRBD2 (5 bases). The CDR3 length is 16 residues. V was cut by 4 bases and J by 1 base, with 14 bases left in between. CDR1 and CDR2 (germline): KGHDR, SFDVKD. CDR3 sequence reads: CATSDPGMGGTDTQYF. For the CDR3, the DNA is TGTGCCACCAGTGACCCCGGCATGGGAGGCACAGATACGCAGTATTTT.

The CDR3: CSATSGTSLGEQYF. DNA of the CDR3: TGCAGTGCCACCTCCGGGACTAGTTTGGGCGAGCAGTACTTC. J is TRBJ2-7 and V is TRBV20-1, with TRBD2 identical over 8 bases. The CDR3 extends over 14 amino acids. The germline V gene has CDR1 DFQATT and CDR2 SNEGSKA (reference sequence). After removal of 6 bases from V and 6 bases from J, the junction contained 13 bases not matched to a gene.

This chain links TRBV7-8 with TRBJ2-7; TRBD1 is a possible D gene (5 bases). There are 15 residues in the CDR3. From germline, CDR1 is SGHVS and CDR2 FQNEAQ. V was cut by 1 base and J by 1 base, with 11 bases left in between. The CDR3, as DNA: TGTGCCAGCAGCTTAGGCAGGGTCCCTTCCTACGAGCAGTACTTC. As protein: CASSLGRVPSYEQYF.

The chain uses TRBV20-1 and TRBJ1-5; weak D call: TRBD1 (6 bases). Germline assignment: CDR1 DFQATT and CDR2 SNEGSKA (reference sequence). The CDR3 extends over 15 amino acids. V lost 3 bases to trimming and J lost 0 bases, with 12 bases between them. CDR3: CSASPGTSSNQPQHF. The CDR3 DNA sequence: TGCAGTGCTAGTCCCGGGACAAGTAGCAATCAGCCCCAGCATTTT.

The chain combines TRBV11-2 with TRBJ2-3, with D perhaps matching TRBD2 (7 bases). Deletions cut 1 base from V and 7 bases from J, with 24 bases between. The germline CDR1 and CDR2 sequences are SGHAT and FQNNGV. CDR3 length: 18 residues. CDR3 protein: CASSLGDGGRGRKNTQYF. In DNA, the CDR3 is TGTGCCAGCAGCTTAGGGGATGGAGGGAGGGGGAGGAAAAATACGCAGTATTTT.